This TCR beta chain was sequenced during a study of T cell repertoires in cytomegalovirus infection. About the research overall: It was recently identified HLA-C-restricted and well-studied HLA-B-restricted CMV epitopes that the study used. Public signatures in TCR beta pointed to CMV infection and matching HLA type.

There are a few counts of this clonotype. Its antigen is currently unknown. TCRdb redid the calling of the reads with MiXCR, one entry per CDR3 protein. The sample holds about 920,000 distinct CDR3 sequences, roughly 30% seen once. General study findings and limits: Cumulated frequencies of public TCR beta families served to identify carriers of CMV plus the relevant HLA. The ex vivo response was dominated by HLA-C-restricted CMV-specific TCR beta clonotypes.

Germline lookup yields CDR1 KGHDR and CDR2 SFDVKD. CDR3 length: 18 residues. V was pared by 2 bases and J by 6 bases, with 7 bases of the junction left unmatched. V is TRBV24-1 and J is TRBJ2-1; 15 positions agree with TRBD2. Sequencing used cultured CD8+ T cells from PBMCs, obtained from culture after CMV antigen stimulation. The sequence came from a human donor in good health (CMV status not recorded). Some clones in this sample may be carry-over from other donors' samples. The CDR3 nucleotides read TGTGCCACCAGTGATTCTCCGGGACTAGCGGGGGGTCCCAATGAGCAGTTCTTC. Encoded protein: CATSDSPGLAGGPNEQFF.